The 16 T cell receptor beta chains below come from one sample, sequenced in a study of blood T cell repertoires in COVID-19. Assay used: immunoSEQ multiplex PCR; TCRdb lists only in-frame clones, some missing. The data contain about 480,000 clones, 88% of them singletons. Sequenced input: PBMCs or T cells enriched from blood (not recorded which). The receptors were gathered from a woman between 40 and 50 years old who had recovered from COVID-19.

This clone is a singleton in its sample. This chain connects TRBV12-5 to TRBJ1-2, with D possibly TRBD1 on 6 matching bases. The germline V gene has CDR1 LGHNT and CDR2 FRNRAP. This CDR3 spans 13 amino acids. The V gene lost 1 base and the J gene lost 7 bases, with 10 bases spanning the gap. The CDR3 loop reads CASGLAGTSGYTF. In DNA form, the CDR3 reads TGTGCTAGTGGTTTGGCCGGGACATCTGGCTACACCTTC.

This chain connects TRBV19 to TRBJ1-5, with D tentatively TRBD1 (6 bases). The V gene's germline CDR1 is LNHDA and CDR2 SQIVND (reference sequence). CDR3 size: 16 residues. Trimming cost V 6 bases and J 1 base, with 16 bases left between them. The CDR3 DNA is TGTGCCAGTAGCACAATGGCAGGGGACAGCAATCAGCCCCAGCATTTT. Translating it yields CASSTMAGDSNQPQHF. Combining the CDR3 with reference TRBV19 and TRBJ1-5 gives the whole variable domain DGGITQSPKYLFRKEGQNVTLSCEQNLNHDAMYWYRQDPGQGLRLIYYSQIVNDFQKGDIAEGYSVSREKKESFPLTVTSAQKNPTAFYLCASSTMAGDSNQPQHFGDGTRLSIL.

This sequence joins TRBV6-5 and TRBJ1-2; D is ambiguous. With 6 bases removed from V and 2 bases from J, the gap between germline ends came to 10 bases. Germline V gene data show CDR1 as MNHEY and CDR2 as SVGAGI. The CDR3 is 13 residues long. CDR3 residues: CASSTTNNYGYTF. The CDR3 bases are TGTGCCAGCAGCACGACAAACAACTATGGCTACACCTTC.

The rearrangement links TRBV19 to TRBJ2-7; 8 bases map to TRBD1. This CDR3 has 14 residues. The junction had 5 bases not matched to a gene; V was cut back by 5 bases and J by 2 bases. CDR1 and CDR2 (germline): LNHDA, SQIVND (reference sequence). In DNA, the CDR3 is TGTGCCAGTAGTCCGGGGGACAGGACCTACGAGCAGTACTTC. This gives the protein CASSPGDRTYEQYF.

The chain is built from TRBV6-6 and TRBJ2-7, with D possibly being TRBD1 (5 bases). Germline CDR1 is MNHNY and CDR2 is SVGAGI (reference sequence). V was cut by 6 bases and J by 6 bases, with 12 bases left in between. The CDR3 is made up of 12 amino acids. The CDR3 is CASSRQSGEQYF. The CDR3 bases are TGTGCCAGCAGCAGACAGAGTGGCGAGCAGTACTTC.

The J gene is TRBJ1-1, the V gene TRBV5-8; D remains ambiguous. Trimming stripped 4 bases from V and 1 base from J, with 8 bases between. This CDR3 has 13 amino acids. Germline values: CDR1 SGHTS, CDR2 YDEGEE. The CDR3 loop reads CASSQTQNTEAFF. The CDR3 DNA follows: TGTGCCAGCAGCCAGACTCAGAACACTGAAGCTTTCTTT.

In its sample, this clone was seen a few times. The chain is built from TRBV7-9 and TRBJ1-5; the match to TRBD1 covers 10 bases. V trimming: 5 bases; J trimming: 3 bases; junction bases outside the gene matches: 4. CDR1 and CDR2 (germline): SEHNR, FQNEAQ (reference sequence). The CDR3 is 15 residues long. The CDR3 bases are TGTGCCAGCAGCATGGACAGGGGGGACAATCAGCCCCAGCATTTT. Encoded protein: CASSMDRGDNQPQHF.

Regarding this clone: Distinct nucleotide sequences in the sample also encode this CDR3. The V call is TRBV12-3 or TRBV12-4, the J call TRBJ1-5; D not resolved. The length of the CDR3 is 13 residues. V was clipped by 4 bases and J by 2 bases, with 6 bases between them. CDR3 in DNA: TGTGCCAGCAGTTCCGGTGGCAATCAGCCCCAGCATTTT. Translating it yields CASSSGGNQPQHF.

This clone appeared a single time. The genes are TRBV19 and TRBJ1-4; 9 bases fit TRBD1. Trimming removed 4 bases from V and 8 bases from J; junction bases left unmatched: 14. Germline CDR1 and CDR2: LNHDA and SQIVND (reference sequence). The CDR3 loop spans 17 amino acids. The CDR3 bases are TGTGCCAGTAGTACCGGGACAGGGTGGTTTACGGCGGAAAAACTGTTTTTT. It yields the protein CASSTGTGWFTAEKLFF.

This clone has only a few counts. V is TRBV4-2 and J is TRBJ2-5; 9 bases match TRBD2. This CDR3 contains 16 residues. CDR1 LGHNA and CDR2 YNFKEQ come from the germline V gene. The ends lost 0 bases at V and 3 bases at J; junction bases unmatched: 5. CDR3 region: CASSQEMLAGEETQYF. The CDR3 DNA follows: TGTGCCAGCAGCCAAGAAATGTTAGCGGGAGAAGAGACCCAGTACTTC.

V gene TRBV7-2 combines with J gene TRBJ1-2; no definite D call. CDR1 and CDR2 from the germline V gene are SGHTA and FQGNSA. V lost 1 base to trimming and J lost 2 bases, with 8 bases between them. The CDR3 has 14 amino acids. CDR3 sequence reads: CASSLGVQNYGYTF. For the CDR3, the DNA is TGTGCCAGCAGCTTAGGAGTACAGAACTATGGCTACACCTTC.

The chain employs TRBV19 and TRBJ2-3; TRBD2 aligns across 9 bases. Germline V gives CDR1 LNHDA, CDR2 SQIVND (reference sequence). The ends lost 2 bases at V and 4 bases at J; junction bases unmatched: 10. The CDR3 is made up of 17 amino acids. This CDR3 reads CASSISISGRVADTQYF. The DNA for the CDR3 is TGTGCCAGTAGTATATCGATTAGCGGGAGAGTGGCAGATACGCAGTATTTT.

The CDR3 DNA is TGTGCCAGCAGGAAAGAGGGACTAGCCTCAGATACGCAGTATTTT. It is translated as CASRKEGLASDTQYF. The chain uses TRBV7-8 and TRBJ2-3, with 9 bases fitting TRBD2. CDR3 length: 15 residues. V trimming: 6 bases; J trimming: 4 bases; junction bases outside the gene matches: 8. Per germline, CDR1 SGHVS and CDR2 FQNEAQ.

The V and J genes are TRBV7-2 and TRBJ2-2, with 12 bases aligning to TRBD2. V shed 0 bases and J 1 base; nucleotides not matched to a gene: 3. Germline loops: CDR1 SGHTA, CDR2 FQGNSA. The CDR3 contains 18 residues. The CDR3 nucleotides read TGTGCCAGCAGCTTAGCCCGGGGACTAGCGGGGAACACCGGGGAGCTGTTTTTT. It is translated as CASSLARGLAGNTGELFF.

The count of this clone is one. The V gene is TRBV4-2, the J gene TRBJ2-7; 10 bases line up with TRBD1. The germline gives CDR1 LGHNA, CDR2 YNFKEQ. The ends lost 0 bases at V and 4 bases at J; junction bases unmatched: 6. The CDR3 extends over 16 amino acids. CDR3 in DNA: TGTGCCAGCAGCCAAGAAAGGACAGGGGGAACTTACGAGCAGTACTTC. Encoded protein: CASSQERTGGTYEQYF.

The chain links TRBV9 to TRBJ1-1, with D unclear. The CDR3 sequence is 13 residues long. The germline V and J ends were trimmed by 3 bases and 1 base, with 7 bases remaining between them. Germline CDR1 reads SGDLS; CDR2 reads YYNGEE. CDR3 nucleotide sequence: TGTGCCAGCAGCGGCGACTCGAACACTGAAGCTTTCTTT. Encoded protein: CASSGDSNTEAFF.